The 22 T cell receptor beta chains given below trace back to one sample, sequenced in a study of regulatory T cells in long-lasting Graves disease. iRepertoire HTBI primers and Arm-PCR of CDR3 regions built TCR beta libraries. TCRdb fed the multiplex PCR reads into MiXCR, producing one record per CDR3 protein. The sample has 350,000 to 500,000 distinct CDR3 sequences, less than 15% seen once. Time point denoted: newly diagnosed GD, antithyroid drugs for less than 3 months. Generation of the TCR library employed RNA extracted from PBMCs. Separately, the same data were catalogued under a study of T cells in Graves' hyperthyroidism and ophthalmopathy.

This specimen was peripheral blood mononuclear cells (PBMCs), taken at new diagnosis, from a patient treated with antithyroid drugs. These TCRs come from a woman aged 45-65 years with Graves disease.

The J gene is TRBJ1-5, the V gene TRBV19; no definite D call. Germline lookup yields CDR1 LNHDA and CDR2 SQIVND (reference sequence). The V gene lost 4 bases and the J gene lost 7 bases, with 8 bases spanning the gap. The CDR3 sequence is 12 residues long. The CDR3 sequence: CASSTTAQPQHF. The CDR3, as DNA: TGTGCCAGTAGTACAACAGCCCAGCCCCAGCATTTT.

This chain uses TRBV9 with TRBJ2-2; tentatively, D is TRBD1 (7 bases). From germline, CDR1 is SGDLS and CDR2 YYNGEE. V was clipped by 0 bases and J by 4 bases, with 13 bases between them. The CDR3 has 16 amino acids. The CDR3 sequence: CASSVGGTVGTGELFF. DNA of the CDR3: TGTGCCAGCAGCGTAGGCGGGACAGTAGGCACCGGGGAGCTGTTTTTT. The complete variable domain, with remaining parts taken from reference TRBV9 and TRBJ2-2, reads DSGVTQTPKHLITATGQRVTLRCSPRSGDLSVYWYQQSLDQGLQFLIQYYNGEERAKGNILERFSAQQFPDLHSELNLSSLELGDSALYFCASSVGGTVGTGELFFGEGSRLTVL.

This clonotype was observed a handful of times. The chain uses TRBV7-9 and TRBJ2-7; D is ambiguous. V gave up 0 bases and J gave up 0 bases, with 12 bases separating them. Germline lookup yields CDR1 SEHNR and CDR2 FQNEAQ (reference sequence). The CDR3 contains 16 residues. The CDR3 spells CASSLAWGSLSYEQYF. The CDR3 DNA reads TGTGCCAGCAGCTTAGCTTGGGGTAGTCTCTCCTACGAGCAGTACTTC.

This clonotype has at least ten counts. The DNA of the CDR3 is TGTGCCAGCAGTTACTCGATGCAGCCCTATGGCTACACCTTC. This encodes CASSYSMQPYGYTF. J is TRBJ1-2 and V is TRBV6-5; D is uncertain. The germline CDR1 and CDR2 sequences are MNHEY and SVGAGI. The CDR3 covers 14 residues. Deletions cut 0 bases from V and 4 bases from J, with 9 bases between.

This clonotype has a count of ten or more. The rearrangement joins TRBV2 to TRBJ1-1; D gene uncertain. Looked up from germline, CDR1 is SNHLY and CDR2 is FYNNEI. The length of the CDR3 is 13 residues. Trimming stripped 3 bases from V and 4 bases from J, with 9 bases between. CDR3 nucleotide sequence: TGTGCCAGCAGTGACCATTTGGGCACTGAAGCTTTCTTT. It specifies CASSDHLGTEAFF. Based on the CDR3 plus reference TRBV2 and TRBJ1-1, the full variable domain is EPEVTQTPSHQVTQMGQEVILRCVPISNHLYFYWYRQILGQKVEFLVSFYNNEISEKSEIFDDQFSVERPDGSNFTLKIRSTKLEDSAMYFCASSDHLGTEAFFGQGTRLTVV.

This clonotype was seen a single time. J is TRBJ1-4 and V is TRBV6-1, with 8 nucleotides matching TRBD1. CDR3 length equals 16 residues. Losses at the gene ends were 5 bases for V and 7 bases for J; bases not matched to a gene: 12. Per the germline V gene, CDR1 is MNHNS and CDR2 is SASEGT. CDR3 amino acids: CASSLRGQGGLEKLFF. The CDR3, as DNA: TGTGCCAGCAGTCTACGAGGACAGGGAGGGCTTGAAAAACTGTTTTTT.

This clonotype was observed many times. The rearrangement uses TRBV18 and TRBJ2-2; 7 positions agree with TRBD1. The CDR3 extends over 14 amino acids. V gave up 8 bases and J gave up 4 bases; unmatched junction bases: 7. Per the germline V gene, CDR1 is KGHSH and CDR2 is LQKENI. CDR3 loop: CASSPGQITGELFF. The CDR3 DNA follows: TGTGCCAGCAGTCCGGGACAGATCACCGGGGAGCTGTTTTTT.

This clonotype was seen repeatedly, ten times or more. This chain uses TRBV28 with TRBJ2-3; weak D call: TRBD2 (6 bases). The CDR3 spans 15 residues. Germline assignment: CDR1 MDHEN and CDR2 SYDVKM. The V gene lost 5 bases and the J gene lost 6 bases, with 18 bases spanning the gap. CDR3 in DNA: TGTGCCAGCAGTACTACGGGACTCCCCTCGGATACGCAGTATTTT. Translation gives CASSTTGLPSDTQYF.

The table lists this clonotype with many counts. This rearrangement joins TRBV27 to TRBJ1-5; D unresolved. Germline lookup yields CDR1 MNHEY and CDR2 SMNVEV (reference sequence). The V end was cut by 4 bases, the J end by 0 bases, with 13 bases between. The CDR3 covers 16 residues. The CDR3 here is CASSYTWENSNQPQHF. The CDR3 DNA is TGTGCCAGCAGTTATACATGGGAAAATAGCAATCAGCCCCAGCATTTT.

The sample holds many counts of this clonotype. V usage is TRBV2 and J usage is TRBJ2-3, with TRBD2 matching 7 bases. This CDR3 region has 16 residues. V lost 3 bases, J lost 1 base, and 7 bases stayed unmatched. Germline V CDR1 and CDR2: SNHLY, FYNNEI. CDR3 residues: CASSDGLAVGTDTQYF. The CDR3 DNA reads TGTGCCAGCAGTGATGGGCTAGCGGTGGGCACAGATACGCAGTATTTT. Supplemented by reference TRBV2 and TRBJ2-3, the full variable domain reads EPEVTQTPSHQVTQMGQEVILRCVPISNHLYFYWYRQILGQKVEFLVSFYNNEISEKSEIFDDQFSVERPDGSNFTLKIRSTKLEDSAMYFCASSDGLAVGTDTQYFGPGTRLTVL.

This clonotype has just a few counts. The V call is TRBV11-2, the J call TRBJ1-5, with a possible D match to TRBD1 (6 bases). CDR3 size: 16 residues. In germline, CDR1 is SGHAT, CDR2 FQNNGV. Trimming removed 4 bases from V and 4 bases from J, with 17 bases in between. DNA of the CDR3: TGTGCCAGCAGCTCAAGGGGGGGGACTGGGAATCAGCCCCAGCATTTT. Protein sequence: CASSSRGGTGNQPQHF. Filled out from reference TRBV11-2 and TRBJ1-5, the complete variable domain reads EAGVAQSPRYKIIEKRQSVAFWCNPISGHATLYWYQQILGQGPKLLIQFQNNGVVDDSQLPKDRFSAERLKGVDSTLKIQPAKLEDSAVYLCASSSRGGTGNQPQHFGDGTRLSIL.

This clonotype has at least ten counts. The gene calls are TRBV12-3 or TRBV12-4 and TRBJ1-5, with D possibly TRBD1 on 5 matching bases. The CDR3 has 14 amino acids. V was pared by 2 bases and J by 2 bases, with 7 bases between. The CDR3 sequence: CASSLQGRNQPQHF. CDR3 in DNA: TGTGCCAGCAGTTTACAGGGACGCAATCAGCCCCAGCATTTT.

This CDR3 reads CASSVGGQGDGYTF. Written as DNA, the CDR3 is TGTGCCAGCAGCGTAGGGGGACAGGGCGATGGCTACACCTTC. This chain uses TRBV9 with TRBJ1-2; the match to TRBD1 covers 9 bases. Germline loops: CDR1 SGDLS, CDR2 YYNGEE. CDR3 length: 14 residues. V gave up 0 bases and J gave up 6 bases; unmatched junction bases: 3. Variable domain in full (rest from reference TRBV9 and TRBJ1-2): DSGVTQTPKHLITATGQRVTLRCSPRSGDLSVYWYQQSLDQGLQFLIQYYNGEERAKGNILERFSAQQFPDLHSELNLSSLELGDSALYFCASSVGGQGDGYTFGSGTRLTVV.

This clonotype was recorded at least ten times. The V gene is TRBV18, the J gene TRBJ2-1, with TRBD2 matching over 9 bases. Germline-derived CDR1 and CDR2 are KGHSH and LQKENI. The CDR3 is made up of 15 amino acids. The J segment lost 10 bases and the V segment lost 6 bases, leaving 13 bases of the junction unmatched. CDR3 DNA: TGTGCCAGCTCCCCCCAAAGGACTAGCGAAAGGGAGCAGTTCTTC. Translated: CASSPQRTSEREQFF.

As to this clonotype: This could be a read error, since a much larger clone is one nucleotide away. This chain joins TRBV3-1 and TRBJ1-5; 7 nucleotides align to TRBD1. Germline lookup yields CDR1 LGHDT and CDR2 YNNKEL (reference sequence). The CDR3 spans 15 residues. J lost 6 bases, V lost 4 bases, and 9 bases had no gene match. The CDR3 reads CASSRAGGAAQPQHF. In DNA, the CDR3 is TGTGCCAGCAGCCGGGCAGGGGGGGCAGCTCAGCCCCAGCATTTT.

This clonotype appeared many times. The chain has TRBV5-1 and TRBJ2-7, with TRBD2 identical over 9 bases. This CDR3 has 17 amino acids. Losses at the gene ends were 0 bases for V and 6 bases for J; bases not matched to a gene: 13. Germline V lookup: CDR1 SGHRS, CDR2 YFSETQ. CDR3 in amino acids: CASSLAPIAGESSEQYF. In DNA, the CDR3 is TGCGCCAGCAGCTTGGCCCCGATAGCGGGAGAATCTTCCGAGCAGTACTTC.

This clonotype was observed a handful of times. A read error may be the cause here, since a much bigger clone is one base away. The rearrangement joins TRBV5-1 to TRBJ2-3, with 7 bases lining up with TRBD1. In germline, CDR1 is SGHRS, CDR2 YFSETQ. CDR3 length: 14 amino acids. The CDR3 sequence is CVSIKGASTDTQYF. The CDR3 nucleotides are TGCGTCAGCATAAAGGGGGCGAGCACAGATACGCAGTATTTT.

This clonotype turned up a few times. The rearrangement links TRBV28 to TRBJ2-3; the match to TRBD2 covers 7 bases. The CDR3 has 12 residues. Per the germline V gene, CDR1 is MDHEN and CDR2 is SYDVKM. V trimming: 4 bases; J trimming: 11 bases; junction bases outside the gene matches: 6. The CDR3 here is CASSSTSRKQYF. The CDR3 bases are TGTGCCAGCAGTTCGACTAGCCGAAAGCAGTATTTT.

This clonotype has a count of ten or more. CDR3 nucleotide sequence: TGTGCCAGCAGTTTATCCTGGCGGGAGCCCTACAATGAGCAGTTCTTC. Its translation: CASSLSWREPYNEQFF. The chain carries TRBV27 and TRBJ2-1, with 7 bases aligning to TRBD2. This CDR3 contains 16 residues. The germline CDR1 and CDR2 sequences are MNHEY and SMNVEV (reference sequence). The V gene end was trimmed by 0 bases and the J gene end by 2 bases; junction bases not matched to a gene: 4.

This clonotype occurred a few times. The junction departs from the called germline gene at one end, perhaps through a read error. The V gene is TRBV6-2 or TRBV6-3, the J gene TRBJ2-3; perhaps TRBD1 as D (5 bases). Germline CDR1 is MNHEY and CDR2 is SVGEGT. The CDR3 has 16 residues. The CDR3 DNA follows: TGTGCCAGCAGTTACACAGGCCCTCCTTTCACAGATACGCGGTATTTT. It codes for CASSYTGPPFTDTRYF.

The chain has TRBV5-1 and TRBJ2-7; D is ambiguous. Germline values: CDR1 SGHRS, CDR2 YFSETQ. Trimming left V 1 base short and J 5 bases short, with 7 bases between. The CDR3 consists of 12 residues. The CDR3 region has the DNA TGCGCCAGCAGCTTGTTTCAGGACGAGCAGTACTTC. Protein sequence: CASSLFQDEQYF.

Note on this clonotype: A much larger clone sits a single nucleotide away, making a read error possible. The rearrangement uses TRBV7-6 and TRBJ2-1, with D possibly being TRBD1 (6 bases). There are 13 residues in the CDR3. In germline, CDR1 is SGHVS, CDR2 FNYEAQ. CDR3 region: CVSSLYRVNEQFF. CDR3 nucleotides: TGTGTCAGCAGCCTGTACAGGGTCAATGAGCAGTTCTTC.